This T cell receptor beta chain was identified in a study of tumor-infiltrating lymphocytes in primary liver carcinoma. Whole-study context: Each of the growths was stage T1-T3 N0M0, extending about 4.2 to 10 cm across.

Comment on this clonotype: Its antigen remains unknown.

Study results and limitations: Tumor-blood pairs (like tumor-adjacent pairs) overlapped less than tumor region pairs did.

The input was approximately 500 ng total RNA; TCR beta cDNA was made from it with a constant-region primer. Amplification in three nested multiplex PCR rounds with slightly modified ARM-PCR gave rise to TCR beta libraries. PCR rounds one and two used TRBV1-TRBV30 forward primers with a C-beta reverse primer for roughly 10 cycles each. TCRdb reanalysed the multiplex PCR reads using MiXCR and keeps one entry per CDR3 protein. In the table there are under 110,000 distinct CDR3 sequences, around 73% of which are singletons. V shed 4 bases and J 5 bases; nucleotides not matched to a gene: 9. Germline V gives CDR1 SQVTM, CDR2 ANQGSEA. CDR3 length: 15 amino acids. Unsorted bulk tissue (roughly 19-31 mg) underwent RNA and DNA co-extraction.

The chain has TRBV29-1 and TRBJ2-5; 11 bases align to TRBD1. This clonotype was sampled from an older woman with primary liver carcinoma and hepatitis B virus infection. The sample taken for sequencing was liver tumor tissue from sampling region 2. Subset described: tumor region T2, inferior pole. For the CDR3, the DNA is TGCAGCGTTGGCTCAGGGACAGGGGGATCGGAGACCCAGTACTTC. Translated: CSVGSGTGGSETQYF.